The source of this T cell receptor (beta chain) is a study of cytomegalovirus exposure and HLA in healthy donors (dated by TCRdb to 2017 to 2019). Notes on the research overall: An earlier analysis of a few hundred of the donors reported approximately 280 Gb of sequence data and 117 million unique TCR beta sequences obtained from about 180 million T cells. Several DR-DQ haplotypes were treated as single units for association and clustering because of strong linkage in the cohort. An earlier analysis of a few hundred of the donors applied high-throughput TCR beta sequencing to assess whether each TCR beta V gene segment acted as functional or pseudogenic. The study aimed to test whether cataloging public T cell receptors could reveal signatures of past pathogen exposure. Among 300 to 500 genotyped donors of the cohort, an average of roughly 230,000 unique TCR beta nucleotide sequences was sequenced per donor, of which about 18% were non-productive. Both class I and class II loci were covered by HLA typing, at four-digit resolution. All discovery cohort repertoires had been generated on a single sequencing platform. The study used immunosequencing to profile the T cell repertoires of 666 subjects and linked those repertoires to cytomegalovirus serostatus. Of the 350 to 400 genotyped donors, about 80% fell in the genetic ancestry cluster associated with self-reported Caucasian donors. A later genetic analysis used genome-wide SNP genotypes for about 65% of the roughly 700 donors, treating that subset as a discovery cohort. Besides the first cohort of roughly 660 subjects, a separate validation cohort made up of around 120 different subjects was used. The number of donors typed differed by locus, with roughly 620-640 for A, B, C, DRB1 and DQB1, approximately 500 for DQA1, 600 to 610 for DPA1, and approximately 470 for DPB1. Rather than using new phenotypic data, the later analysis identified candidate immune exposures from TCR beta sequences and from how often those sequences occurred across donors. To predict cytomegalovirus infection status, the study combined high-throughput TCR immunosequencing, statistical association of individual TCRs with disease status, and machine learning. In a later analysis, previously published TCR beta repertoires from 666 donors were re-analyzed and high-resolution HLA genotyping was added so that TCR occurrence patterns could be studied. Alongside the repertoire data, information on donor age, sex, ethnicity and CMV serostatus was compiled. Approximately 310 gigabases of sequencing data and about 92 million unique TCR sequences made up an early release that covered about 640 HLA-typed donors.

The full study reports these points: The classifier was reported to diagnose cytomegalovirus status with high specificity and sensitivity in both the original and validation cohorts. In a later analysis, several top co-occurrence clusters were reported to appear linked to parvovirus B19, influenza, CMV and Epstein-Barr virus. Linkage disequilibrium might explain the correlated functional status among segregating V segments, but an unknown experimental factor could not be ruled out. Most CMV-associated TCR beta chains appeared to be HLA-restricted in a later analysis, and the HLA associations seemed to be driven largely by CMV exposure. In an earlier analysis of around 600 of the donors, most TCR beta V segments were observed in productive rearrangements about 90% or about 30% of the time, broadly matching IMGT annotations. The study gave a list of about 150 TCR beta chains associated with cytomegalovirus. A later analysis associated about 17,000 TCR beta sequences with specific HLA alleles at a false discovery rate of 0.05. Some IMGT-functional V segments, including TRBV6-2 and TRBV6-3, could not be told apart with the 87-base-pair reads, so those segments were excluded. In vitro tests confirmed that a few of the cytomegalovirus-associated TCR beta chains recognize cytomegalovirus antigens. In a later analysis, the rate of TCR association differed among HLA loci, with DRB1 alleles having the most associated TCRs and HLA-C alleles having the fewest. The sequencing pipeline was judged likely to have produced a cluster of highly shared sequence variants as a technical artifact. Presence/absence analyses assumed roughly uniform sequencing depth across donors, an assumption that may not hold. Immune exposure information for the cohort was limited to CMV serostatus. A later genetic analysis associated a missense DCLRE1C variant with V-gene and J-gene trimming of TCR beta chains, and an independent cohort replicated the association. A further reported finding was that TCR beta sequences accurately predicted the HLA-A and HLA-B alleles for most subjects in the first cohort. When HLA alleles, especially DR and DQ, strongly co-occurred, TCR associations were difficult to assign to individual alleles. About 17 rarely observed V segments, including chromosome 9 orphons, were excluded from the earlier analysis of some 590 of the donors because counts were too low. Compared with equally common non-associated chains, HLA-associated TCR beta chains in a later analysis were more clonally expanded and had lower generation probabilities. Because some donors lacked HLA typing at each locus, the association tests relied only on the typed subset. This cohort had only TCR beta chains sequenced, and the lack of alpha or paired-chain data limited which features could be detected. It was suggested by the authors that the approach could potentially be generalized to other disease states and immunological phenotypes. Most TCR sequences were observed very rarely across donors, whereas some public TCRs were present in many individuals. In a later genetic analysis, fewer N-insertions in productive TCRs were reported among donors in an Asian-associated ancestry cluster than the roughly 640-donor mean.

The library relied on the immunoSEQ multiplex PCR assay. A mixture of 60 forward primers for TCR Vbeta segments and 13 reverse primers for TCR Jbeta segments was used in the multiplex PCR. The CDR3 region of rearranged TCR beta genes was amplified from genomic DNA with a multiplex PCR assay. The amplified TCR beta libraries were sequenced on the Illumina HiSeq System as 87-base-pair reads. For the original study's pipeline: Across the 500 to 700 repertoires, a later analysis counted approximately 83 million unique TCR beta chains, 8.5 million to 12 million of which were shared by at least two donors. To remove PCR and sequencing errors, raw reads were error-corrected and collapsed into unique sequences using a nearest-neighbor algorithm that merged closely related sequences. CDR3 sequences were aligned to IMGT reference sequences to assign V, D and J gene segments. For a sequence to be retained, a match of at least six nucleotides was required to both a V gene segment and a J gene segment. Rearrangements were classified as productive when the CDR3 lacked stop codons and remained in frame with V and J, and all other rearrangements were classified as non-productive. CDR3 was defined by IMGT convention, running from the second conserved V-encoded cysteine to the conserved J-encoded phenylalanine. Sequences without an unambiguous match to a single V gene segment were excluded from the earlier analysis of several hundred of the donors. An earlier analysis of around 600 of the donors classified V segments as functional when productive rearrangements were above 56.7% and as segregating when the standard deviation between donors was above 5%. A statistical classification framework was built to diagnose cytomegalovirus status from the catalog of TCR beta chain sequences. V and J gene assignment, in a later analysis, came from comparing TCR nucleotide sequences with IMGT/GENE-DB human TR gene sequences. The TCRdist pipeline was used in a later analysis to assign CDR3 sequences and most-parsimonious VDJ recombination scenarios. In a later analysis, each TCR beta chain was defined by its CDR3 amino acid sequence together with its V-gene family, and reads lacking a unique V-gene family were excluded. To address suspected cross-contamination and a sequencing artifact, a later analysis removed 550 to 750 highly shared, low-generation-probability nucleotide sequences. In a later analysis, a clonal expansion index was calculated for each public chain from normalized within-repertoire ranks of inferred template counts. A later analysis computed generation probabilities with a VDJ recombination model fitted to out-of-frame rearrangements, and checked the results against IGoR. A later analysis scored TCR-TCR, TCR-HLA and TCR-CMV co-occurrence with hypergeometric tests, applying a repertoire-size bias correction to TCR pairs. A later analysis estimated false discovery rates by permuting HLA or CMV assignments 20 times. A later analysis grouped co-occurring TCRs with DBSCAN, adding TCRdist sequence similarity when clustering within HLA-allele-positive subsets. Co-occurrence clustering excluded repertoires with fewer than 30,000 or more than 120,000 public chains, plus five with anomalous nucleotide sharing. The immuneACCESS repertoire file appears here via TCRdb, limited to in-frame rearrangements. These files lack a portion of the clones; in checked studies, under half of the deficit traces to unresolved V genes, and the cause of the others is not known. V and J calls and clone size are as listed in that table; D and trimming were resolved from the DNA. The table for this sample lists 40,000 to 45,000 clones; roughly 60% of them were counted only once. The ten most abundant clones make up approximately 9.3% of the sample.

In total, just over 650 healthy bone marrow donors made up the cohort. At the time of sampling, all cohort members were nominally healthy, though unrecorded immune exposures were likely present. Of the 700 or so cohort members, about 270 had a positive CMV serostatus and about 400 had a negative one, while no CMV serostatus was recorded for the donor. A peripheral blood sample was provided by each donor, and peripheral blood mononuclear cells were used for TCR beta sequencing. Genomic DNA was extracted from the blood cell samples with the Qiagen DNeasy Blood Extraction Kit. Worth noting for this clone: The antigen it binds to is not known. Base qualities are not provided; no much larger clone lies one nucleotide away.

V loses 3 bases, J loses 4 bases, and the germline ends lie 10 bases apart. Looking up the germline V gene yields CDR1 KGHSH and CDR2 LQKENI. The CDR3 measures 13 amino acids from cysteine to phenylalanine. Only the CDR3 part of the read is kept: 39 bases, read in frame from the first base. The sequence links TRBV18 to TRBJ2-7; D gene: possibly TRBD2, on 5 matching bases. This TCR came from a human donor in good health. The sequenced sample was PBMCs. The nucleotide sequence reads as follows: TGTGCCAGCTCACCTATCGGGGAGTACGAGCAGTACTTC. Its protein is CASSPIGEYEQYF.